These 5 T cell receptor beta chains came from one sample sequenced in a study of T-cell memory formation after mild COVID-19. TCRdb re-analysed the 5' RACE reads in MiXCR, keeping a single row per CDR3 protein. The table records about 130,000 distinct CDR3 sequences, about 5.9% of them present only once. Sequencing was performed on PBMCs or a T cell subset sorted from them (not recorded which). Source of these receptors: an adult woman who had mild COVID-19 (a few samples of this study predate the infection). Cell type and time point are not known.

This clonotype was observed a handful of times. This sequence joins TRBV14 and TRBJ1-1; no firm D call. The V end lost 0 bases, the J end lost 0 bases, and 2 bases lay between the germline ends. Germline V gene data show CDR1 as SGHDN and CDR2 as FVKESK. This CDR3 is 13 amino acids long. CDR3 nucleotide sequence: TGTGCCAGCAGCCAAGAGTTGAACACTGAAGCTTTCTTT. It encodes CASSQELNTEAFF.

This clonotype was picked up a small number of times. This chain connects TRBV7-9 to TRBJ1-4; TRBD1 is a possible D gene (6 bases). The ends were cut back, 2 bases at V and 3 bases at J, with 10 bases in the middle. CDR1 and CDR2 from the germline V gene are SEHNR and FQNEAQ (reference sequence). The CDR3 runs to 15 residues. CDR3 region: CASSLYRVANEKLFF. In nucleotides, the CDR3 is TGTGCCAGCAGCTTATACAGGGTTGCTAATGAAAAACTGTTTTTT.

In this sample, this clonotype turned up a few times. This rearrangement joins TRBV19 to TRBJ2-6; 9 nucleotides match TRBD1. The germline gives CDR1 LNHDA, CDR2 SQIVND (reference sequence). The CDR3 runs 18 residues. V was clipped by 6 bases and J by 0 bases; unmatched bases: 9. As DNA, the CDR3 is TGTGCCAGTAGCGGGACAGGGAGGCCGTACTCTGGGGCCAACGTCCTGACTTTC. The encoded protein is CASSGTGRPYSGANVLTF.

This clonotype showed up many times. J is TRBJ2-7 and V is TRBV2; D gene unclear. The CDR3 consists of 13 residues. Trimming took off 4 bases at V and 3 bases at J, with 10 bases between the two ends. Germline V gene sequence: CDR1 SNHLY, CDR2 FYNNEI. CDR3: CASSAPELYEQYF. The CDR3 coding sequence is TGTGCCAGCAGTGCACCGGAACTCTACGAGCAGTACTTC. The full variable domain, its missing parts supplied by reference TRBV2 and TRBJ2-7, is EPEVTQTPSHQVTQMGQEVILRCVPISNHLYFYWYRQILGQKVEFLVSFYNNEISEKSEIFDDQFSVERPDGSNFTLKIRSTKLEDSAMYFCASSAPELYEQYFGPGTRLTVT.

This clonotype was seen at least ten times. V usage is TRBV24-1 and J usage is TRBJ2-1, with D maybe TRBD1 (6 bases). There are 12 residues in the CDR3. The germline V gene encodes CDR1 KGHDR and CDR2 SFDVKD. V lost 9 bases and J 10 bases, leaving 15 bases between the germline ends. CDR3 amino acids: CATSKHTGEQFF. The DNA of the CDR3 is TGTGCCACCTCTAAACATACAGGGGAGCAGTTCTTC.